This T cell receptor (beta chain) emerged from a study of T-cell memory formation after mild COVID-19. Constant-segment primers and 5'RACE yielded cDNA libraries for TCR alpha and TCR beta, each carrying sample barcodes and UMIs. TCRdb re-derived calls from the 5' RACE reads in MiXCR, one entry per CDR3 protein. The data show some 180,000 distinct CDR3 sequences, 13% seen once. The CDR3 runs 15 residues. The V and J ends lost 0 bases and 2 bases respectively, with 8 bases between them. Germline V gives CDR1 MNHEY, CDR2 SVGAGI. A remark on this clonotype: Its antigen is undetermined.

Whole-study results and caveats: Researchers report contracting CD4+ clones mostly in CM and EM, with CD8+ clones in EMRA. Proof of SARS-CoV-2 specificity was absent for the second-wave clones that crested on day 37.

Input material: PBMCs or a T cell subset sorted from them (not recorded which). The chain has TRBV6-5 and TRBJ1-3; perhaps TRBD1 as D (5 bases). The TCR originated in a man younger than 35 who had mild COVID-19 (a few samples of this study predate the infection). Cell type and time point are not known. DNA of the CDR3: TGTGCCAGCAGTTACTCCGGGGGGACTGGAAACACCATATATTTT. Amino acids: CASSYSGGTGNTIYF.